This entry describes one T cell receptor (beta chain). These data originate in a study of response to subunit inactivated influenza vaccine. CDR3 length: 16 residues. The V gene lost 0 bases and the J gene lost 1 base, with 12 bases spanning the gap. The germline V gene encodes CDR1 SGDLS and CDR2 YYNGEE. TCRdb re-analysed the RT-PCR reads in MiXCR, keeping a single row per CDR3 protein. Among about 540,000 distinct CDR3 sequences listed, around 21% were seen once. The sample was also reused in another study, on T cells expressing NK-cell markers. From that study: cDNA encoding TCR beta was synthesized via 5'RACE template switching incorporating UMIs. Most of the eight sequenced donors tested HCMV-seropositive; one tested seronegative.

This receptor was taken from a man aged 45-65 years who received an inactivated influenza vaccine. The gene calls are TRBV9 and TRBJ2-3, with D perhaps TRBD2 (7 bases). The source was CD4+ T cells sorted from PBMCs, collected about 11 days after vaccination. The CDR3 DNA follows: TGTGCCAGCAGCGTAGGTGGCGGGGGCCGCACAGATACGCAGTATTTT. Its translation: CASSVGGGGRTDTQYF.